Following are 13 T cell receptor beta chains from one sample sequenced in a study of T-cell reconstitution after alpha-beta-depleted transplantation in children. Unique molecular identifiers were incorporated when the TCRbeta library was constructed. TCRdb called the PCR reads again in MiXCR, with one record for every CDR3 protein. The repertoire consists of approximately 200,000 distinct CDR3 sequences, with 14% to 15% occurring once and the leading ten covering about 12%. The sample here was PBMCs from the stem cell graft donor, taken from the stem cell graft. The receptors stem from a human donor who donated a stem cell graft to a child with acute lymphoblastic leukemia.

This clonotype was recorded a few times. J is TRBJ2-2 and V is TRBV5-1; D is perhaps TRBD1 (5 bases). The ends were cut back, 0 bases at V and 5 bases at J, with 11 bases in the middle. Germline CDR1 reads SGHRS; CDR2 reads YFSETQ. The CDR3 is 15 residues long. The CDR3: CASSLEGQRTGELFF. The CDR3 DNA is TGCGCCAGCAGCTTGGAGGGGCAAAGAACCGGGGAGCTGTTTTTT.

The sample holds many counts of this clonotype. This rearrangement joins TRBV12-3 or TRBV12-4 to TRBJ1-2, with no clear D. V lost 3 bases and J lost 2, with 7 bases in between. The CDR3 is 13 residues long. The CDR3 region has the DNA TGTGCCAGCAGTTTTGGGAGAAACTATGGCTACACCTTC. It is translated as CASSFGRNYGYTF.

At least ten counts were recorded for this clonotype. The chain is built from TRBV5-1 and TRBJ2-5, with 7 bases matching TRBD2. V lost 0 bases to trimming and J lost 4 bases; unmatched junction nucleotides: 12. The CDR3 spans 17 residues. Looked up from germline, CDR1 is SGHRS and CDR2 is YFSETQ. In DNA form, the CDR3 reads TGCGCCAGCAGCTTGGAGGTAGCGGGTGACTTAGGAGAGACCCAGTACTTC. This codes for CASSLEVAGDLGETQYF.

The chain employs TRBV14 and TRBJ2-1; 13 bases line up with TRBD2. Germline values: CDR1 SGHDN, CDR2 FVKESK. Losses at the gene ends were 6 bases for V and 4 bases for J; bases not matched to a gene: 9. The CDR3 spans 17 residues. Written as DNA, the CDR3 is TGTGCCAGCAGTTCACTAGCGGGAGGGCCGGGTTACAATGAGCAGTTCTTC. This codes for CASSSLAGGPGYNEQFF.

This clonotype has a count of ten or more. The chain has TRBV5-6 and TRBJ2-1; D is unresolved. Deletions cut 4 bases from V and 2 bases from J, with 16 bases between. This CDR3 has 16 amino acids. Germline CDR1 and CDR2: SGHDT and YYEEEE. CDR3 sequence: CASSKSGPWAYNEQFF. DNA of the CDR3: TGTGCCAGCAGCAAATCCGGGCCCTGGGCCTACAATGAGCAGTTCTTC.

This clonotype was detected ten times or more. The chain carries TRBV20-1 and TRBJ2-1, with D perhaps given as TRBD1 or TRBD2 (5 bases each). Trimming took off 4 bases at V and 7 bases at J, with 20 bases between the two ends. The CDR3 has 15 residues. Per germline, CDR1 DFQATT and CDR2 SNEGSKA (reference sequence). Here the CDR3 DNA reads TGCAGTGCTACCAAGATTGGGACGGTGGGGAATGAGCAGTTCTTC. Amino acids: CSATKIGTVGNEQFF.

This clonotype was recorded at least ten times. Germline and junction disagree at one end, which may indicate a read error. V usage is TRBV28 and J usage is TRBJ2-5; a possible D gene is TRBD1 (6 bases). This CDR3 is 14 amino acids long. CDR1 and CDR2 from the germline V gene are MDHEN and SYDVKM. The CDR3 loop reads CARGGTVRQGTQYF. CDR3 nucleotides: TGTGCCAGAGGGGGAACCGTCAGGCAAGGGACCCAGTACTTC.

In this sample, this clonotype turned up many times. The chain has TRBV6-5 and TRBJ1-2; D is undetermined. CDR3 length equals 14 residues. Germline CDR1 reads MNHEY; CDR2 reads SVGAGI. With 2 bases removed from V and 5 bases from J, the gap between germline ends came to 12 bases. The CDR3 coding sequence is TGTGCCAGCAGTTACAGGGCCGATGGTTATGGCTACACCTTC. It yields the protein CASSYRADGYGYTF.

In this sample, this clonotype turned up many times. The gene calls are TRBV5-1 and TRBJ1-2; 8 bases align to TRBD1. This CDR3 has 15 amino acids. Looked up from germline, CDR1 is SGHRS and CDR2 is YFSETQ. V was clipped by 7 bases and J by 3 bases; unmatched bases: 11. DNA for the CDR3: TGCGCCAGCCGGGACAGGACATTATCCGACTATGGCTACACCTTC. This translates into CASRDRTLSDYGYTF.

This clonotype was counted ten times or more. As DNA, the CDR3 is TGTGCCAGCAGCCAAGATGGATCGGTCTTCAAAAACATTCAGTACTTC. Translated: CASSQDGSVFKNIQYF. J is TRBJ2-4 and V is TRBV3-1; D is unclear. This CDR3 comprises 16 residues. Trimming shortened V by 0 bases and J by 3 bases, and 12 bases separated the two germline ends. CDR1 is LGHDT, CDR2 YNNKEL, per germline (reference sequence).

The sample holds a few counts of this clonotype. The chain is built from TRBV24-1 and TRBJ1-2; D call uncertain. The CDR3 loop spans 12 amino acids. With 6 bases removed from V and 4 bases from J, the gap between germline ends came to 8 bases. From germline, CDR1 is KGHDR and CDR2 SFDVKD. CDR3 in DNA: TGTGCCACCAGTACACGGGGCTATGGCTACACCTTC. This gives the protein CATSTRGYGYTF.

The table lists this clonotype with a few counts. The rearrangement joins TRBV7-9 to TRBJ2-1, with 8 nucleotides matching TRBD2. The germline CDR1 and CDR2 sequences are SEHNR and FQNEAQ (reference sequence). The CDR3 totals 13 residues. The trim removed 7 bases at V and 6 bases at J, leaving 5 bases unmatched. The CDR3 protein is CASTGGTSNEQFF. CDR3 bases: TGTGCCAGCACCGGGGGGACTAGCAATGAGCAGTTCTTC.

This clonotype came up many times. The V gene is TRBV12-3 or TRBV12-4, the J gene TRBJ1-1, with TRBD1 as a possible D gene (6 bases). Trimming removed 6 bases from V and 3 bases from J, with 17 bases in between. CDR3 length: 15 amino acids. CDR3 loop: CASSLKRGADTEAFF. In nucleotides, the CDR3 is TGTGCCAGCAGCTTGAAACGGGGGGCCGACACTGAAGCTTTCTTT.